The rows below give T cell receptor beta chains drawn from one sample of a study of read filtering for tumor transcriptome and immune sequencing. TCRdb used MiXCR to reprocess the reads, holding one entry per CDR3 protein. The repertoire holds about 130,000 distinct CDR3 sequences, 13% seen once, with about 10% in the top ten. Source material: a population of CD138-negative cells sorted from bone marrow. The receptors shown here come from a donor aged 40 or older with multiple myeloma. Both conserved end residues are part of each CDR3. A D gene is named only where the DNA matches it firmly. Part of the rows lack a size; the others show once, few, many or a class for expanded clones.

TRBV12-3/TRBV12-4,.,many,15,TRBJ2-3,CASSSRTSSTDTQYF,TGTGCCAGCAGTTCCCGGACATCTAGCACAGATACGCAGTATTTT
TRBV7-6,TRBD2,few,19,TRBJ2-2,CASSLGLAGDLGRTGELFF,TGTGCCAGCAGCTTAGGACTAGCGGGAGACCTTGGGCGGACCGGGGAGCTGTTTTTT
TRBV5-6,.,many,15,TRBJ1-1,CASSGGTGRNTEAFF,TGTGCCAGCAGCGGGGGAACAGGGAGGAACACTGAAGCTTTCTTT
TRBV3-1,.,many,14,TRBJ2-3,CASSQNGAADTQYF,TGTGCCAGCAGCCAAAACGGGGCGGCAGATACGCAGTATTTT
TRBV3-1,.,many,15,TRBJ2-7,CASSQEFDEAYEQYF,TGTGCCAGCAGCCAAGAATTCGACGAAGCCTACGAGCAGTACTTC
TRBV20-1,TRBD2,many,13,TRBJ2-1,CSAISSGSNEQFF,TGCAGTGCTATATCTAGCGGGAGCAATGAGCAGTTCTTC
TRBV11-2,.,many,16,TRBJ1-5,CASSLDPKGRNQPQHF,TGTGCCAGCAGCTTAGATCCTAAGGGACGCAATCAGCCCCAGCATTTT
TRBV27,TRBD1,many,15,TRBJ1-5,CASSLGTGANQPQHF,TGTGCCAGCAGTCTCGGGACAGGGGCAAATCAGCCCCAGCATTTT
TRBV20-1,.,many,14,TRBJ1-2,CSASSTALGYGYTF,TGCAGTGCTAGCTCTACAGCCTTAGGCTATGGCTACACCTTC
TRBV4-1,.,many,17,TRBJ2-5,CASSQGGTRAPGGTQYF,TGCGCCAGCAGCCAAGGGGGAACCCGGGCCCCCGGCGGGACCCAGTACTTC
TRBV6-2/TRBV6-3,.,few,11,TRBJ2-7,CATAGAYEQYF,TGTGCCACTGCTGGGGCCTACGAGCAGTACTTC
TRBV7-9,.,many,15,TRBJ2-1,CASSLGTYGRNEQFF,TGTGCCAGCAGCTTAGGTACCTACGGTAGGAATGAGCAGTTCTTC
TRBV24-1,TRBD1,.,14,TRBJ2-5,CATRGTGGAETQYF,TGTGCCACCAGGGGGACAGGGGGCGCAGAGACCCAGTACTTC
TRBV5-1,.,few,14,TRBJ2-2,CASSSWDLTGELFF,TGCGCCAGCAGCTCGTGGGATCTAACCGGGGAGCTGTTTTTT
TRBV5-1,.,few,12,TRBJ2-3,CASSFIADTQYF,TGCGCCAGCAGCTTTATAGCGGATACGCAGTATTTT
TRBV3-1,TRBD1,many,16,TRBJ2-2,CASSPWQGASTGELFF,TGTGCCAGCAGCCCTTGGCAGGGGGCGAGCACCGGGGAGCTGTTTTTT
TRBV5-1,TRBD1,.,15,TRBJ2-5,CASSSGQGAWETQYF,TGCGCCAGCAGCTCGGGACAGGGGGCGTGGGAGACCCAGTACTTC
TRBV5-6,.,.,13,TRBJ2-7,CASSFGTPGEQYF,TGTGCCAGCAGCTTTGGGACACCCGGCGAGCAGTACTTC
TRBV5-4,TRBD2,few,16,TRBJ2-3,CASSFGIAGPTDTQYF,TGTGCCAGCAGCTTTGGAATAGCGGGACCCACAGATACGCAGTATTTT
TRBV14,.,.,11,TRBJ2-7,CASSQRGAQNF,TGTGCCAGCAGCCAACGGGGGGCGCAAAACTTC
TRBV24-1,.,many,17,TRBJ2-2,CATSDLAGTLNTGELFF,TGTGCCACCAGTGATCTCGCCGGGACACTGAACACCGGGGAGCTGTTTTTT
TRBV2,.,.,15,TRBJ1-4,CADSWTTGSNEKLFF,TGTGCCGATAGCTGGACGACCGGGTCTAATGAAAAACTGTTTTTT
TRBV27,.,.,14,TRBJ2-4,CASSLGQGKNIQYF,TGTGCCAGCAGTTTGGGGCAGGGAAAAAACATTCAGTACTTC
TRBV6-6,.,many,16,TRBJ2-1,CASSYSNGGLLDEQFF,TGTGCCAGCAGTTACTCGAACGGGGGGCTTCTCGATGAGCAGTTCTTC
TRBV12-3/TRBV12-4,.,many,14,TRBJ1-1,CASSSGQRRSEAFF,TGTGCCAGCAGTTCCGGACAGCGGCGCAGTGAAGCTTTCTTT
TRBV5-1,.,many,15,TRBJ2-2,CASSLRTLDTGELFF,TGCGCCAGCAGCTTGAGGACACTCGACACCGGGGAGCTGTTTTTT
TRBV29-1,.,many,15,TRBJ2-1,CSVTGTTSGDNEQFF,TGCAGCGTTACCGGGACAACCTCGGGAGACAATGAGCAGTTCTTC
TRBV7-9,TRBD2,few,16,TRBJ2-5,CASSPLAGVTQETQYF,TGTGCCAGCAGCCCCTTAGCGGGAGTTACCCAAGAGACCCAGTACTTC
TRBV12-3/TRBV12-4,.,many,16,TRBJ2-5,CASTSYQAGGQETQYF,TGTGCCAGCACATCCTATCAGGCCGGGGGCCAAGAGACCCAGTACTTC
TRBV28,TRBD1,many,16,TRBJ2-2,CASSGGTGLNTGELFF,TGTGCCAGCAGTGGGGGGACAGGGCTTAACACCGGGGAGCTGTTTTTT
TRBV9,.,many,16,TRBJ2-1,CASSVEGSGIYNEQFF,TGTGCCAGCAGCGTAGAGGGTAGCGGAATCTACAATGAGCAGTTCTTC
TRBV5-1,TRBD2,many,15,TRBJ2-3,CASSLGGGATDTQYF,TGCGCCAGCAGCTTGGGCGGGGGGGCCACAGATACGCAGTATTTT
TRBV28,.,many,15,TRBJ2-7,CASREGRIRTAEQYF,TGTGCCAGCAGGGAGGGTCGGATAAGAACGGCCGAGCAGTACTTC
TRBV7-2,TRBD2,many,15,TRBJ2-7,CASSLTIAGVYEQYF,TGTGCCAGCAGCTTAACTATAGCGGGAGTATACGAGCAGTACTTC
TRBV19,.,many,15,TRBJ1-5,CASSIGRQVNQPQHF,TGTGCCAGTAGTATTGGCCGACAGGTTAATCAGCCCCAGCATTTT
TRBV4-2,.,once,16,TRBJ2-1,CASGPDIRERYNEQFF,TGTGCCAGCGGCCCAGATATCCGGGAGCGGTACAATGAGCAGTTCTTC
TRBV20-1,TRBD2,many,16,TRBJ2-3,CSASPILAGGTDTQYF,TGCAGTGCTAGCCCGATACTAGCGGGCGGCACAGATACGCAGTATTTT
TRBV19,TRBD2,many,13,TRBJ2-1,CASSERERDYPFF,TGTGCCAGTAGTGAGAGGGAACGGGACTACCCCTTCTTC
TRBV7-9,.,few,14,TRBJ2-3,CASRLSAGLGTQYF,TGTGCCAGCAGACTCTCGGCGGGATTAGGTACGCAGTATTTT
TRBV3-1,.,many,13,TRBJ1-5,CASSSSRDQPQHF,TGTGCCAGCAGCTCCTCCCGGGATCAGCCCCAGCATTTT
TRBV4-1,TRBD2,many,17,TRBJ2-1,CASSQGGLAGTYNEQFF,TGCGCCAGCAGCCAGGGGGGACTAGCGGGGACCTACAATGAGCAGTTCTTC
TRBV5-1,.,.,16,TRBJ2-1,CASSLEPGLLYNEQFF,TGCGCCAGCAGCTTGGAACCGGGACTCCTCTACAATGAGCAGTTCTTC
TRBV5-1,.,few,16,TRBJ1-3,CASSFTTAASGNTIYF,TGCGCCAGCAGCTTTACGACAGCCGCTTCTGGAAACACCATATATTTT
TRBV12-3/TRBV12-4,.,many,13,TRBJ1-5,CASSPTESSPQHF,TGTGCCAGCAGCCCGACCGAGAGTTCGCCCCAGCATTTT
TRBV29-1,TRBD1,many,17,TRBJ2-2,CSAALRQGARNTGELFF,TGCAGCGCGGCCCTCAGACAGGGGGCGCGGAACACCGGGGAGCTGTTTTTT
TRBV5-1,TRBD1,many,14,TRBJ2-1,CASSTGTGTNEQFF,TGCGCCAGCAGCACTGGGACAGGAACCAATGAGCAGTTCTTC
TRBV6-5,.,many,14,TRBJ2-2,CASSHRVGTGELFF,TGTGCCAGCAGTCACAGGGTCGGCACCGGGGAGCTGTTTTTT
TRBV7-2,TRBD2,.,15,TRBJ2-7,CASSFGTSGMYEQYF,TGTGCCAGCAGCTTTGGGACTAGCGGGATGTACGAGCAGTACTTC
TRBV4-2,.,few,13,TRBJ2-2,CASSPPSTGELFF,TGTGCCAGCAGCCCCCCCTCCACCGGGGAGCTGTTTTTT
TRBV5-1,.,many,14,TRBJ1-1,CASNLGTGNTEAFF,TGCGCCAGCAACTTAGGGACGGGGAACACTGAAGCTTTCTTT